This T cell receptor (beta chain) was observed in a study of OX40 agonist ivuxolimab in advanced cancers. Study-wide results and limits: Within 6 weeks, CD4+ and CD8+ blood T cells expanded clonally at 0.1 to 3.0 mg/kg.

Autoimmune disease history or systemic immunosuppression disqualified patients. The CDR3 length is 18 residues. V was pared by 0 bases and J by 0 bases, with 16 bases between. CDR1 is SGHRS and CDR2 is YFSETQ in the germline V gene. Profiled with immunoSEQ multiplex PCR; TCRdb holds only in-frame clones, not every one. The table has about 48,000 clones, about 81% seen once; the top ten hold around 7%. Comments on this clone: The antigen remains undetermined.

This sequence was found in an adult with an advanced solid tumor such as melanoma, head and neck, liver or kidney cancer. The sequences come from CD4+ or CD8+ T cells sorted from blood, collected in a trial of the OX40 agonist ivuxolimab. The genes are TRBV5-1 and TRBJ1-3; no clear D gene. The CDR3 loop reads CASSLVGATLGSGNTIYF. CDR3 DNA sequence: TGCGCCAGCAGCTTGGTGGGTGCGACCTTAGGCTCTGGAAACACCATATATTTT.